This T cell receptor beta chain derives from a study of T cell responses to AZD1222 COVID-19 vaccine. The germline V gene encodes CDR1 SNHLY and CDR2 FYNNEI. CDR3 length equals 14 residues. Trimming took 4 bases from V and 6 from J, leaving 13 bases between them. Turning to this clone: Antigen unknown.

Timing groups of about 4 and about 12 weeks for second doses were pooled. Libraries were prepared by immunoSEQ multiplex PCR; TCRdb keeps only in-frame clonotypes and omits some of them. Among 140,000 to 150,000 clones listed, approximately 86% were seen once. Study-level findings and limits: With dominance at 160-218 and 743-854, vaccine-associated CD4 TCRs spanned spike. Rises in breadth and depth of Spike-specific TCRs came after two AZD1222 doses.

The sequencing used peripheral blood, collected 28 days after the second AZD1222 dose. The chain links TRBV2 to TRBJ1-5; maybe TRBD1 (5 bases). This TCR derives from an adult who received the AZD1222 COVID-19 vaccine. DNA for the CDR3: TGTGCCAGCAGTGCGCAGGGTACGGGTCAGCCCCAGCATTTT. It codes for CASSAQGTGQPQHF.